The present T cell receptor beta chain was sequenced within a study of memory CD4+ T cells and cytomegalovirus serostatus (dated 2019 in TCRdb). About the study as a whole: A total of around 35 healthy Belgian adults, of whom 9 were CMV seropositive and 24 were CMV seronegative, were included in the cohort. To replicate a published TCR-based CMV serostatus classifier, the researchers sequenced the CD4+ memory TCRbeta repertoires of a Belgian cohort whose cytomegalovirus serostatus was known.

The Quick-DNA Microprep Kit was used to extract genomic DNA from the sorted cells. Amplification of TCRbeta DNA was done with the immunoSEQ hsTCRbeta kit, following the protocol from the manufacturer. TCRbeta libraries were sequenced on an Illumina MiSeq instrument. In the original analysis: Following removal of out-of-frame sequences, 2 million to 2.5 million distinct TCRbeta sequences were retained, with an average of around 67,000 per individual. Each individual was scored according to the count of roughly 170 previously reported CMV-associated TCRbeta sequences and the total productive distinct TCRbeta count. A beta-binomial model was reimplemented in Python, and scikit-learn random forests with default parameters were trained on data from the US cohort. On the Belgian cohort, classifier performance was reported as the median AUC, along with percentile confidence intervals, across 10,000 bootstrap iterations. TCRdb re-hosts the immuneACCESS table, in-frame sequences only. Its copies lack some clones; in the studies checked, an unresolved V gene accounts for under half of them, and the cause for the rest is not known. Clone size and V and J calls were adopted from that table, with D and trimming inferred from the DNA. For this sample the table gives 60,000 or so clones, of which less than 85% were detected only once. Of the sample, 0.5% falls within the top ten clones.

Summary of the overall study and its limitations: On the Belgian cohort, the classifier based on the original framework reached a median bootstrapped AUC of 0.95, with a 95% CI of 0.76-1.00. The results were read as suggesting that the CMV-associated TCR signature is, for the most part, present in the CD4+ memory repertoire. Of more than 150 previously reported CMV-associated TCRbeta sequences, 60 to 85 appeared in the CD4+ memory repertoires, each in one to five individuals. Only CD4+CD45RO+ memory cells were sequenced, in contrast to the original study, which included naive and memory CD4+ and CD8+ populations. CMV serostatus prediction reached a median bootstrapped AUC of about 0.94 with the original framework and about 0.91 with a US-trained random forest.

CDR1 and CDR2 are read off the germline V gene as MDHEN and SYDVKM. The CDR3 runs 17 amino acids, cysteine and phenylalanine included. The read is trimmed to its CDR3 DNA, 51 bases read in frame from base 1. V loses 5 bases of germline sequence and J loses 0 bases, and the interval between the two ends is 14 bases. A FACSAria II was used to sort memory CD4+ T cells, defined as single viable CD3+CD4+CD8-CD45RO+ cells. CMV serostatus was determined with a Roche Elecsys assay detecting serum IgG against CMV pp150, pp28, p38 and p52. Following thawing, total CD4+ T cells were enriched through positive selection using CD4 magnetic microbeads. The samples came from a different study that was designed specifically to examine the CD4+ T cell memory repertoire. Following standard operating procedures, peripheral blood mononuclear cells were isolated and cryopreserved, while serum was kept at -80 degrees C. The staining used CD3-PerCP (BW264/56), CD4-APC (RPA-T4), CD45RO-PE (UCHT1) and CD8-Pacific Orange (3B5) antibodies, and Sytox blue was used to exclude non-viable cells.

Comment on this clone: The antigen this receptor binds is unknown. No base quality values were provided; no much bigger clone lies one nucleotide off.

Sequencing used memory CD4+ T cells from blood. This clonotype was obtained from an adult in good health and CMV-seronegative. Some clones in this sample may be carry-over from other donors' samples. The chain joins TRBV28 to TRBJ2-6; TRBD2 is a possible D gene, resting on 6 matching bases. For the CDR3, the sequence is CASSPPGLTSGANVLTF. The DNA sequence follows: TGTGCCAGCAGTCCCCCGGGACTGACCTCTGGGGCCAACGTCCTGACTTTC. The full variable domain, with segments outside the CDR3 supplied by the reference TRBV28 and TRBJ2-6 proteins, appears as DVKVTQSSRYLVKRTGEKVFLECVQDMDHENMFWYRQDPGLGLRLIYFSYDVKMKEKGDIPEGYSVSREKKERFSLILESASTNQTSMYLCASSPPGLTSGANVLTFGAGSRLTVL.